This T cell receptor beta chain was obtained from a study of blood T cell repertoires in COVID-19. The method was immunoSEQ multiplex PCR; TCRdb's version includes in-frame clones alone and lacks a portion of them. The repertoire holds some 530,000 clones, around 85% seen once, with approximately 2.9% in the top ten. From germline, CDR1 is GTSNPN and CDR2 SVGIG (reference sequence). With 2 bases removed from V and 6 bases from J, the gap between germline ends came to 25 bases. CDR3 length: 17 amino acids. The source of this sequence is a human donor in a cohort sampled during active COVID-19. V gene TRBV30 combines with J gene TRBJ1-1; D may be TRBD1 (5 bases). Sequenced material: peripheral blood. CDR3 in DNA: TGTGCCTGGAGTCAGAGTCAATCCAGGGTCAGTGTCTCTGAAGCTTTCTTT. This gives the protein CAWSQSQSRVSVSEAFF.